This entry is about one TCR beta chain. These data belong to a study of shared T cell receptors in the human thymus. V was pared by 8 bases and J by 7 bases, with 15 bases between. The CDR3 covers 12 residues. Germline V gene data show CDR1 as SQVTM and CDR2 as ANQGSEA. Assay used: immunoSEQ multiplex PCR; TCRdb lists only in-frame clones, some missing. Of fewer than 700,000 clones listed, 70% to 90% were seen once; the top ten hold over 0.008%. These same data were also listed under a study on human thymus T cells.

The clonotype comes from a boy less than two years old with a congenital heart defect. The genes are TRBV29-1 and TRBJ2-1, with D unclear. Sequencing was carried out using thymocytes. The CDR3: CSSPIGGNEQFF. Here the CDR3 DNA reads TGCAGCTCCCCGATCGGTGGTAATGAGCAGTTCTTC.